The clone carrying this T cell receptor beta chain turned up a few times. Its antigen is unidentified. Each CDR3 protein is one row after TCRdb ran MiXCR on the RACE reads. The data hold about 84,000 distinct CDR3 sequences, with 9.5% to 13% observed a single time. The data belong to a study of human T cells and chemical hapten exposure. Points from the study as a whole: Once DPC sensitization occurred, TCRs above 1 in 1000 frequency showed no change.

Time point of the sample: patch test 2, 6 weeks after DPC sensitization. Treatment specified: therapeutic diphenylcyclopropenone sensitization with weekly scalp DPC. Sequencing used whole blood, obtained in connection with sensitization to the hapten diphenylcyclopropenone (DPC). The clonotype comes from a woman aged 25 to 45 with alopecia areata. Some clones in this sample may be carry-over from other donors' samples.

The CDR3 loop is CASRLGPGYGYTF. The CDR3 DNA reads TGTGCCAGCAGGTTGGGGCCGGGGTATGGCTACACCTTC. The V gene is TRBV28, the J gene TRBJ1-2, with D possibly matching TRBD1 (5 bases). The CDR3 loop spans 13 amino acids. Trimming took off 6 bases at V and 5 bases at J, with 13 bases between the two ends. CDR1 and CDR2 from the germline V gene are MDHEN and SYDVKM.